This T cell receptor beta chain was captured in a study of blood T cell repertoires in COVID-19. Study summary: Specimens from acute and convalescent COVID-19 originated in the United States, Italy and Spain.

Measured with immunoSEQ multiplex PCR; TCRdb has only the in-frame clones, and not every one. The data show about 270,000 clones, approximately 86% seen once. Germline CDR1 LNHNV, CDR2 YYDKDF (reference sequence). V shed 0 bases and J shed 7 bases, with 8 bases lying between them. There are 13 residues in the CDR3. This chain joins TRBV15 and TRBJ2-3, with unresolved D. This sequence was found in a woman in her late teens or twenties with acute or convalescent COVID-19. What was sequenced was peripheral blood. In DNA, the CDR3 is TGTGCCACCAGCAGAGATAGGAGTAATACGCAGTATTTT. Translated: CATSRDRSNTQYF.